This TCR beta chain was retrieved from a study of blood T cell repertoires in COVID-19. Germline V gives CDR1 SGHRS, CDR2 YFSETQ. Trimming took 2 bases from V and 0 from J, leaving 9 bases between them. The CDR3 runs to 14 residues. Repertoires were generated with immunoSEQ multiplex PCR, while TCRdb's copy carries only in-frame clones and drops some. The table lists 28,000 or so clones, roughly nine tenths of them singletons. Specimen: peripheral blood. The V call is TRBV5-1, the J call TRBJ2-7; D call uncertain. This TCR derives from a human donor in a cohort sampled during active COVID-19. In DNA, the CDR3 is TGCGCCAGCAGCTTATTCTCCAGCTCCTACGAGCAGTACTTC. Encoded protein: CASSLFSSSYEQYF.